These 29 T cell receptor beta chains share one sample of origin, sequenced in a study of shared T cell receptors in the human thymus. This table comes from immunoSEQ multiplex PCR, and its TCRdb copy is limited to in-frame clones, with some not included. The table lists roughly 500,000 clones, around three quarters of them singletons. The sample was also linked to a second study, of human thymus T cells.

Input material: thymocytes. Receptors originate from a boy under two years old with a congenital heart defect.

The chain carries TRBV14 and TRBJ2-3; TRBD2 is a possible D gene (5 bases). The V gene's germline CDR1 is SGHDN and CDR2 FVKESK. The CDR3 is 15 residues long. Between the trimmed V and J ends, which lost 6 bases and 3 bases, there was a span of 16 bases. DNA for the CDR3: TGTGCCAGCAGTGCCGGGGAAGAGAGGACAGATACGCAGTATTTT. It yields the protein CASSAGEERTDTQYF. The variable domain in full, with the rest retrieved from reference TRBV14 and TRBJ2-3, is EAGVTQFPSHSVIEKGQTVTLRCDPISGHDNLYWYRRVMGKEIKFLLHFVKESKQDESGMPNNRFLAERTGGTYSTLKVQPAELEDSGVYFCASSAGEERTDTQYFGPGTRLTVL.

The chain is built from TRBV5-1 and TRBJ2-5, with a tentative D call TRBD1 (5 bases). CDR3 length: 16 residues. Between the trimmed V and J ends, which lost 2 bases and 5 bases, there was a span of 19 bases. Germline V gives CDR1 SGHRS, CDR2 YFSETQ. The CDR3 here is CASSLATTDVKETQYF. CDR3 bases: TGCGCCAGCAGCTTAGCCACGACAGACGTAAAGGAGACCCAGTACTTC.

This chain links TRBV14 with TRBJ1-2, with TRBD1 identical over 9 bases. V dropped 3 bases and J dropped 4; count of bases not matched to a gene: 9. This CDR3 spans 16 amino acids. CDR1 is SGHDN and CDR2 is FVKESK in the germline V gene. The CDR3: CASSQRGTGHFYGYTF. The CDR3 DNA reads as TGTGCCAGCAGCCAGCGGGGGACAGGGCACTTCTATGGCTACACCTTC. Full variable domain (rest looked up from reference TRBV14 and TRBJ1-2): EAGVTQFPSHSVIEKGQTVTLRCDPISGHDNLYWYRRVMGKEIKFLLHFVKESKQDESGMPNNRFLAERTGGTYSTLKVQPAELEDSGVYFCASSQRGTGHFYGYTFGSGTRLTVV.

The chain joins TRBV21-1 to TRBJ1-1. TRBV21-1 is reported as a pseudogene. The CDR3 length is 17 residues. CDR3 residues: CASSKAQLLRTNTEAFF. The CDR3 nucleotides read TGTGCCAGCAGCAAAGCGCAACTGCTCCGAACGAACACTGAAGCTTTCTTT.

This clone was detected a few times. The chain joins TRBV6-4 to TRBJ2-7; D is undetermined. V lost 7 bases and J 3 bases, leaving 13 bases between the germline ends. This CDR3 comprises 13 residues. Per germline, CDR1 MRHNA and CDR2 SNTAGT. The DNA for the CDR3 is TGTGCCAGCAAGCTCTTCCTTTTCTACGAGCAGTACTTC. This gives the protein CASKLFLFYEQYF.

This clone occurred a few times. The chain combines TRBV4-3 with TRBJ2-2, with unresolved D. V lost 1 base and J 0 bases, leaving 12 bases between the germline ends. The CDR3 consists of 17 residues. CDR1 is LGHNA, CDR2 YSLEER, per germline. The CDR3 region is CASSQGQHGSNTGELFF. The CDR3 DNA reads as TGCGCCAGCAGCCAAGGACAACACGGATCGAACACCGGGGAGCTGTTTTTT.

There are a few counts of this clone. The sample has other DNA sequences that encode this CDR3 too. CDR3 in DNA: TGTGCCAGCAGCTTAAGGCAGGGGAGCTCCTACGAGCAGTACTTC. Translation gives CASSLRQGSSYEQYF. The J gene is TRBJ2-7, the V gene TRBV7-2; weak D call: TRBD1 (6 bases). Trimming removed 2 bases from V and 0 bases from J, with 11 bases in between. The germline CDR1 and CDR2 sequences are SGHTA and FQGNSA. The CDR3 contains 15 residues.

V is TRBV5-1 and J is TRBJ1-2; D not resolved. Between the trimmed V and J ends, which lost 3 bases and 0 bases, there was a span of 15 bases. The CDR3 loop spans 16 amino acids. Germline V gene lookup returns CDR1 SGHRS and CDR2 YFSETQ. The DNA of the CDR3 is TGCGCCAGCAGCTGGCACCCGACACTGCCTAACTATGGCTACACCTTC. It translates to CASSWHPTLPNYGYTF.

The chain links TRBV12-5 to TRBJ1-3; 7 bases align to TRBD1. This CDR3 contains 15 residues. Germline V lookup: CDR1 LGHNT, CDR2 FRNRAP. J gave up 0 bases and V 6 bases, and 5 bases lay outside the gene matches. Written as DNA, the CDR3 is TGTGCTAGTGGACCGGACAGGATCTCTGGAAACACCATATATTTT. It specifies CASGPDRISGNTIYF.

The rearrangement joins TRBV4-2 to TRBJ2-7, with a possible D match to TRBD1 (6 bases). Germline CDR1 and CDR2: LGHNA and YNFKEQ. V lost 1 base, J lost 7 bases, and 23 bases lay in between. This CDR3 comprises 17 residues. The CDR3 loop is CASSQVTSGGPRGEQYF. The DNA of the CDR3 is TGTGCCAGCAGCCAAGTCACAAGCGGAGGCCCTAGGGGGGAGCAGTACTTC.

The rearrangement joins TRBV7-8 to TRBJ2-7; 8 positions agree with TRBD2. This CDR3 spans 15 amino acids. Germline assignment: CDR1 SGHVS and CDR2 FQNEAQ. V dropped 2 bases and J dropped 6; count of bases not matched to a gene: 9. The DNA of the CDR3 is TGTGCCAGCAGCTTAAGGAACGGGAGGGGGGCCGAGCAGTACTTC. It specifies CASSLRNGRGAEQYF. Full variable domain (outside the CDR3, taken from reference TRBV7-8 and TRBJ2-7): GAGVSQSPRYKVAKRGQDVALRCDPISGHVSLFWYQQALGQGPEFLTYFQNEAQLDKSGLPSDRFFAERPEGSVSTLKIQRTQQEDSAVYLCASSLRNGRGAEQYFGPGTRLTVT.

In this sample, this clone turned up once. The CDR3 spells CASSLDRGTGMSGYTF. The CDR3 DNA reads as TGTGCCAGCAGCTTAGATCGGGGGACAGGGATGAGTGGCTACACCTTC. The chain combines TRBV11-2 with TRBJ1-2, with 9 positions matching TRBD1. V lost 0 bases and J lost 7; bases outside the gene matches: 9. The germline gives CDR1 SGHAT, CDR2 FQNNGV. The CDR3 length is 16 residues.

This clone showed up just once. J is TRBJ2-5 and V is TRBV5-6; D could derive from TRBD1 or TRBD2 (10 bases each). The germline V gene has CDR1 SGHDT and CDR2 YYEEEE. V was trimmed by 2 bases and J by 5 bases, leaving 28 bases between them. The CDR3 runs 19 residues. CDR3 sequence reads: CASSFRDRGPLAGRETQYF. The CDR3 bases are TGTGCCAGCAGCTTCCGGGACAGGGGACCACTAGCGGGAAGGGAGACCCAGTACTTC.

The chain carries TRBV11-2 and TRBJ1-1; D possibly corresponds to TRBD1 (6 bases). CDR1 SGHAT and CDR2 FQNNGV come from the germline V gene. The CDR3 contains 14 residues. Trimming pared 5 bases from V and 1 base from J, leaving 11 bases between. The CDR3 DNA reads as TGTGCCAGCAGCCCGGGACACACGAACACTGAAGCTTTCTTT. It specifies CASSPGHTNTEAFF.

V gene TRBV4-1 combines with J gene TRBJ2-1; the D gene is possibly TRBD2 (6 bases). Germline-derived CDR1 and CDR2 are MGHRA and YSYEKL. This CDR3 contains 16 residues. V lost 1 base and J 8 bases, leaving 18 bases between the germline ends. CDR3 amino acids: CASSQAPLGSGYEQFF. DNA for the CDR3: TGCGCCAGCAGCCAAGCCCCTCTCGGGAGTGGTTATGAGCAGTTCTTC.

This clone was counted only a few times. The chain links TRBV27 to TRBJ2-1; D possibly corresponds to TRBD2 (6 bases). CDR3 size: 16 residues. The germline V gene has CDR1 MNHEY and CDR2 SMNVEV (reference sequence). The V end was cut by 5 bases, the J end by 6 bases, with 20 bases between. The CDR3 DNA follows: TGTGCCAGCAGTCTACCCGGGGGAGAGGAGGCCAATGAGCAGTTCTTC. This encodes CASSLPGGEEANEQFF.

Notes on this clone: Sequence at one end of the junction differs from germline and may be a read error. CDR3 protein: CASRLGPTFTYEQYF. As DNA, the CDR3 is TGCGCCAGCAGATTGGGTCCGACATTCACCTACGAGCAGTACTTC. The gene calls are TRBV5-1 and TRBJ2-7, with D unresolved. Germline V gives CDR1 SGHRS, CDR2 YFSETQ. CDR3 length equals 15 residues.

J is TRBJ2-7 and V is TRBV11-2; D perhaps matches TRBD1 (5 bases). This CDR3 contains 16 residues. Trimming left V 1 base short and J 2 bases short, with 15 bases between. The germline V gene has CDR1 SGHAT and CDR2 FQNNGV. CDR3 DNA sequence: TGTGCCAGCAGCTTAGGGGGCAGTCTATTACCCTACGAGCAGTACTTC. It yields the protein CASSLGGSLLPYEQYF.

This clone came up a few times. The rearrangement links TRBV7-9 to TRBJ1-4, with 7 bases lining up with TRBD1. The germline V gene has CDR1 SEHNR and CDR2 FQNEAQ (reference sequence). J was trimmed by 3 bases and V by 10 bases; bases with no gene match: 8. This CDR3 spans 14 amino acids. CDR3 residues: CATPGGNPNEKLFF. DNA of the CDR3: TGTGCCACGCCAGGGGGGAACCCTAATGAAAAACTGTTTTTT. Looking up the rest from reference TRBV7-9 and TRBJ1-4 gives the full variable domain: DTGVSQNPRHKITKRGQNVTFRCDPISEHNRLYWYRQTLGQGPEFLTYFQNEAQLEKSRLLSDRFSAERPKGSFSTLEIQRTEQGDSAMYLCATPGGNPNEKLFFGSGTQLSVL.

The J gene is TRBJ1-5, the V gene TRBV27; 9 positions match TRBD1. The J segment lost 2 bases and the V segment lost 9 bases, leaving 8 bases of the junction unmatched. Germline assignment: CDR1 MNHEY and CDR2 SMNVEV (reference sequence). The CDR3 runs to 15 residues. CDR3 loop: CASTTGGEGNQPQHF. DNA of the CDR3: TGTGCCAGTACCACAGGGGGCGAGGGCAATCAGCCCCAGCATTTT.

This clone was counted only a few times. The V call is TRBV7-9, the J call TRBJ2-7; 7 nucleotides line up with TRBD2. Unmatched junction bases numbered 11, after V lost 0 bases and J lost 0 bases. Germline loops: CDR1 SEHNR, CDR2 FQNEAQ (reference sequence). The CDR3 is 18 amino acids. The CDR3 region is CASSLAHVGGEPSYEQYF. The CDR3 bases are TGTGCCAGCAGCTTAGCGCACGTGGGAGGGGAGCCCTCCTACGAGCAGTACTTC.

The chain has TRBV18 and TRBJ2-3; perhaps TRBD2 as D (5 bases). V lost 1 base to trimming and J lost 0 bases, with 8 bases between them. Germline V gives CDR1 KGHSH, CDR2 LQKENI. The CDR3 is 15 amino acids. The CDR3 reads CASSPRRASTDTQYF. The DNA for the CDR3 is TGTGCCAGCTCACCACGGCGGGCAAGCACAGATACGCAGTATTTT.

The chain couples TRBV21-1 to TRBJ1-5; TRBD1, as called in the table, went unchecked against the DNA. TRBV21-1 constitutes a pseudogene. This CDR3 region has 15 residues. CDR3 in DNA: TGTGCCAGCAGCCCCCACAGGGTGTGCAATCAGCCCCAGCATTTT. Protein: CASSPHRVCNQPQHF.

The chain uses TRBV4-3 and TRBJ1-2; perhaps TRBD1 as D (5 bases). The V end was cut by 4 bases, the J end by 0 bases, with 12 bases between. This CDR3 has 15 residues. Germline V gives CDR1 LGHNA, CDR2 YSLEER. For the CDR3, the DNA is TGCGCCAGCAGCCTCGACAGACGAGCTAACTATGGCTACACCTTC. Translated, it gives CASSLDRRANYGYTF.

The J gene is TRBJ2-5, the V gene TRBV5-4; 7 bases are shared with TRBD2. The V gene end was trimmed by 2 bases and the J gene end by 0 bases; junction bases not matched to a gene: 4. There are 15 residues in the CDR3. Germline V gene data show CDR1 as SGHNT and CDR2 as YYREEE (reference sequence). CDR3 DNA sequence: TGTGCCAGCAGCTTTAGGCTAGCGGACCAAGAGACCCAGTACTTC. Translated, it gives CASSFRLADQETQYF.

This clone occurred a few times. The chain employs TRBV27 and TRBJ2-1; TRBD2 is a possible D gene (6 bases). Per the germline V gene, CDR1 is MNHEY and CDR2 is SMNVEV (reference sequence). The CDR3 runs to 15 residues. V shed 3 bases and J shed 5 bases, with 14 bases lying between them. Here the CDR3 DNA reads TGTGCCAGCAGTTTCCCCGGGGGTGAAGACAATGAGCAGTTCTTC. Encoded protein: CASSFPGGEDNEQFF.

V gene TRBV25-1 combines with J gene TRBJ2-1; a weak D match, TRBD2 (6 bases). Deletions cut 6 bases from V and 4 bases from J, with 13 bases between. This CDR3 is 14 amino acids long. CDR1 is MGHDK and CDR2 is SYGVNS in the germline V gene. The CDR3 loop is CASRRAGRYNEQFF. In DNA, the CDR3 is TGTGCCAGCAGAAGAGCGGGTCGATACAATGAGCAGTTCTTC.

J is TRBJ2-7 and V is TRBV7-2; D uncertain. Trimming took 6 bases from V and 2 from J, leaving 8 bases between them. Germline V gene sequence: CDR1 SGHTA, CDR2 FQGNSA. The CDR3 is made up of 12 amino acids. In DNA, the CDR3 is TGTGCCAGCAGTTACTCAACCTACGAGCAGTACTTC. Translated: CASSYSTYEQYF.

The V gene is TRBV4-3, the J gene TRBJ2-7, with no clear D. Trimming stripped 0 bases from V and 4 bases from J, with 13 bases between. In germline, CDR1 is LGHNA, CDR2 YSLEER. The CDR3 loop spans 15 amino acids. In nucleotides, the CDR3 is TGCGCCAGCAGCCAAGAATACGCGCCCTCATACGAGCAGTACTTC. Its translation is CASSQEYAPSYEQYF.